One sample yielded the 7 T cell receptor beta chains listed below, sequenced in a study of long-term antiretroviral therapy in people with HIV. A v3.0 immunoSEQ assay was performed at survey level. The assay was immunoSEQ multiplex PCR, and TCRdb's table has in-frame clones only and misses some. The sample comprises around 16,000 clones, roughly 80% of which are singletons, and roughly 15% rests with the top ten. The source material was unsorted PBMCs, sampled 1.5 years before starting antiretroviral therapy. The source is a woman between 45 and 65 years old with HIV.

This sequence joins TRBV27 and TRBJ2-7; 11 nucleotides agree with TRBD1. This CDR3 has 15 residues. The germline gives CDR1 MNHEY, CDR2 SMNVEV (reference sequence). The J segment lost 1 base and the V segment lost 6 bases, leaving 5 bases of the junction unmatched. CDR3 nucleotides: TGTGCCAGCAGACGGGACAGGGGGTTTTCCTACGAGCAGTACTTC. It specifies CASRRDRGFSYEQYF.

This clone turned up a few times. This chain uses TRBV7-9 with TRBJ2-7, with a possible D match to TRBD1 (5 bases). V was trimmed by 4 bases and J by 3 bases, leaving 7 bases between them. CDR1 is SEHNR and CDR2 is FQNEAQ in the germline V gene (reference sequence). This CDR3 contains 12 residues. CDR3: CASSSQGYEQYF. The CDR3 bases are TGTGCCAGCAGCTCGCAGGGCTACGAGCAGTACTTC.

This sequence joins TRBV10-3 and TRBJ1-1; no clear D gene. In germline, CDR1 is ENHRY, CDR2 SYGVKD. Trimming removed 3 bases from V and 1 base from J, with 3 bases in between. The CDR3 consists of 12 residues. CDR3 residues: CAISDSNTEAFF. CDR3 sequence (DNA): TGTGCCATCAGTGACTCGAACACTGAAGCTTTCTTT.

The J gene is TRBJ2-7, the V gene TRBV6-1; tentative D call: TRBD2 (6 bases). The CDR3 loop spans 11 amino acids. The germline V and J ends were trimmed by 6 bases and 7 bases, with 10 bases remaining between them. Germline loops: CDR1 MNHNS, CDR2 SASEGT. CDR3 sequence reads: CASREGLEQYF. CDR3 bases: TGTGCCAGCAGGGAGGGGCTAGAGCAGTACTTC.

The CDR3, as DNA: TGTGCCACCAGCAGAGATCGGAATATCTACGAGCAGTACGTC. Translating gives CATSRDRNIYEQYV. This chain connects TRBV15 to TRBJ2-7; D unclear. V was cut by 0 bases and J by 3 bases, with 9 bases left in between. The germline V gene encodes CDR1 LNHNV and CDR2 YYDKDF (reference sequence). The CDR3 totals 14 residues.

The genes are TRBV18 and TRBJ2-7, with no clear D. CDR3 length: 15 residues. Germline V gene sequence: CDR1 KGHSH, CDR2 LQKENI. V dropped 3 bases and J dropped 0 bases, with 12 bases sitting between them. The CDR3 sequence: CASSPLSEASYEQYF. The DNA of the CDR3 is TGTGCCAGCTCACCCCTTAGTGAGGCCTCCTACGAGCAGTACTTC.

A few counts support this clone. This chain joins TRBV25-1 and TRBJ1-2, with D hard to call. CDR1 is MGHDK and CDR2 is SYGVNS in the germline V gene. Deletions cut 3 bases from V and 1 base from J, with 12 bases between. The CDR3 is 15 residues long. The CDR3 sequence: CASSDDAAGNYGYTF. The CDR3 DNA sequence: TGTGCCAGCAGTGACGATGCGGCCGGTAACTATGGCTACACCTTC.